The 13 T cell receptor beta chains given below trace back to one sample, sequenced in a study of CD8+CD57+ T cells in acquired aplastic anemia. CDR3 and TCR beta VDJ profiling relied on genomic DNA as the template. TCRdb reanalysed the reads using MiXCR and keeps one entry per CDR3 protein. This sample carries more than 40,000 distinct CDR3 sequences, roughly 69% of them seen once, and the ten largest clones take around a third. Source material: sorted CD4+, CD8+, or CD8+CD57+ T cells (not recorded which) from PBMCs. These TCRs come from a human donor in good health, serving as a control.

This clonotype was picked up one time. The chain couples TRBV2 to TRBJ2-6; D is unclear. CDR3 length: 14 residues. CDR1 and CDR2 (germline): SNHLY, FYNNEI. V was shortened by 8 bases and J by 0 bases, with 8 bases between the two germline ends. The CDR3 spells CASHGSSGANVLTF. The CDR3 DNA reads TGTGCCAGCCATGGAAGCTCTGGGGCCAACGTCCTGACTTTC.

This clonotype is medium-sized (0.01 to 0.1%) in the sample. One end of the junction varies from germline; a read error may be responsible. The chain couples TRBV19 to TRBJ1-5; maybe TRBD1 (6 bases). Looked up from germline, CDR1 is LNHDA and CDR2 is SQIVND (reference sequence). This CDR3 comprises 14 residues. The CDR3 loop is CASSIPRGKQPQHF. The CDR3 DNA reads as TGTGCCAGTAGTATACCCAGGGGCAAGCAGCCCCAGCATTTT.

The chain carries TRBV2 and TRBJ2-5; D is ambiguous. The V end was cut by 8 bases, the J end by 0 bases, with 7 bases between. This CDR3 is 12 amino acids long. Germline V gives CDR1 SNHLY, CDR2 FYNNEI. CDR3 nucleotide sequence: TGTGCCAGCGGACGGTACCAAGAGACCCAGTACTTC. Its protein product is CASGRYQETQYF. The full variable domain, rest sourced from reference TRBV2 and TRBJ2-5, is EPEVTQTPSHQVTQMGQEVILRCVPISNHLYFYWYRQILGQKVEFLVSFYNNEISEKSEIFDDQFSVERPDGSNFTLKIRSTKLEDSAMYFCASGRYQETQYFGPGTRLLVL.

This clonotype was detected only once. At one end, the junction sequence differs from germline, possibly due to a read error. The chain joins TRBV11-1 to TRBJ2-3, with 8 bases that match TRBD2. Germline CDR1 is SGHAT and CDR2 is FQDESV (reference sequence). CDR3 size: 15 residues. The DNA of the CDR3 is TGTGCCGGCAGCTTAGGGGCGGGAGGTCTAGATACGCAGTATTTT. Translation: CAGSLGAGGLDTQYF. Based on the CDR3 plus reference TRBV11-1 and TRBJ2-3, the full variable domain is EAEVAQSPRYKITEKSQAVAFWCDPISGHATLYWYRQILGQGPELLVQFQDESVVDDSQLPKDRFSAERLKGVDSTLKIQPAELGDSAMYLCAGSLGAGGLDTQYFGPGTRLTVL.

V usage is TRBV2 and J usage is TRBJ2-7; TRBD1 matches 9 bases. The CDR3 has 15 residues. Germline V gene lookup returns CDR1 SNHLY and CDR2 FYNNEI. The trim removed 3 bases at V and 6 bases at J, leaving 9 bases unmatched. CDR3 sequence: CASSDHVGQGPEQYF. The CDR3 DNA reads as TGTGCCAGCAGTGACCATGTGGGACAGGGCCCCGAGCAGTACTTC.

The chain couples TRBV24-1 to TRBJ2-1, with 12 bases aligning to TRBD2. Germline V lookup: CDR1 KGHDR, CDR2 SFDVKD. Trimming removed 3 bases from V and 6 bases from J; junction bases left unmatched: 2. This CDR3 spans 15 amino acids. Written as DNA, the CDR3 is TGTGCCACCAGTGATGCTAGCGGGAGGGGCAATGAGCAGTTCTTC. As protein: CATSDASGRGNEQFF.

This rearrangement joins TRBV7-7 to TRBJ2-5, with 8 bases matching TRBD2. The CDR3 loop spans 14 amino acids. The J segment lost 5 bases and the V segment lost 4 bases, leaving 6 bases of the junction unmatched. The germline V gene has CDR1 SSHAT and CDR2 FNYEAQ (reference sequence). The CDR3 region has the DNA TGTGCCAGCAGCTACGAAGCGGGAGTTGAGACCCAGTACTTC. This translates into CASSYEAGVETQYF.

The chain combines TRBV12-3 or TRBV12-4 with TRBJ1-4, with D unclear. With 3 bases removed from V and 7 bases from J, the gap between germline ends came to 15 bases. The CDR3 runs 15 residues. The CDR3 loop is CASSFRTTLGEKLFF. CDR3 nucleotides: TGTGCCAGCAGTTTTCGTACGACCCTGGGTGAAAAACTGTTTTTT.

By frequency in the sample, this clonotype is medium-sized (0.01 to 0.1%). The chain employs TRBV2 and TRBJ1-1; no firm D call. V lost 5 bases to trimming and J lost 0 bases, with 13 bases between them. This CDR3 has 15 residues. The germline CDR1 and CDR2 sequences are SNHLY and FYNNEI. Here the CDR3 reads CASSLESSLNTEAFF. The CDR3 DNA reads TGTGCCAGCAGTTTAGAGTCTTCACTGAACACTGAAGCTTTCTTT.

This clonotype was seen repeatedly, ten times or more. The chain uses TRBV13 and TRBJ1-1; D is unresolved. The V end lost 2 bases, the J end lost 0 bases, and 13 bases lay between the germline ends. CDR1 PRHDT and CDR2 FYEKMQ come from the germline V gene (reference sequence). The CDR3 totals 16 residues. CDR3 region: CASSLRTPGLNTEAFF. The CDR3 region has the DNA TGTGCCAGCAGCTTAAGGACCCCAGGCTTGAACACTGAAGCTTTCTTT.

The rearrangement uses TRBV3-1 and TRBJ1-2; no firm D call. Germline V CDR1 and CDR2: LGHDT, YNNKEL (reference sequence). This CDR3 has 13 amino acids. V lost 4 bases and J 4 bases, leaving 10 bases between the germline ends. Here the CDR3 DNA reads TGTGCCAGCAGCCGTGGAAGAAGCTATGGCTACACCTTC. It encodes CASSRGRSYGYTF.

The chain joins TRBV20-1 to TRBJ2-7, with TRBD2 identical over 11 bases. Germline CDR1 and CDR2: DFQATT and SNEGSKA (reference sequence). Unmatched junction bases numbered 9, after V lost 5 bases and J lost 3 bases. The CDR3 totals 15 residues. CDR3 sequence: CSARSGGAGDYEQYF. The CDR3, as DNA: TGCAGTGCTCGTAGCGGGGGGGCAGGAGACTACGAGCAGTACTTC.

This chain uses TRBV24-1 with TRBJ1-1; D call uncertain. CDR1 and CDR2 (germline): KGHDR, SFDVKD. CDR3 size: 15 residues. With 4 bases removed from V and 4 bases from J, the gap between germline ends came to 15 bases. CDR3 loop: CATSDLEPKGTEAFF. CDR3 bases: TGTGCCACCAGTGACCTCGAACCGAAAGGCACTGAAGCTTTCTTT.